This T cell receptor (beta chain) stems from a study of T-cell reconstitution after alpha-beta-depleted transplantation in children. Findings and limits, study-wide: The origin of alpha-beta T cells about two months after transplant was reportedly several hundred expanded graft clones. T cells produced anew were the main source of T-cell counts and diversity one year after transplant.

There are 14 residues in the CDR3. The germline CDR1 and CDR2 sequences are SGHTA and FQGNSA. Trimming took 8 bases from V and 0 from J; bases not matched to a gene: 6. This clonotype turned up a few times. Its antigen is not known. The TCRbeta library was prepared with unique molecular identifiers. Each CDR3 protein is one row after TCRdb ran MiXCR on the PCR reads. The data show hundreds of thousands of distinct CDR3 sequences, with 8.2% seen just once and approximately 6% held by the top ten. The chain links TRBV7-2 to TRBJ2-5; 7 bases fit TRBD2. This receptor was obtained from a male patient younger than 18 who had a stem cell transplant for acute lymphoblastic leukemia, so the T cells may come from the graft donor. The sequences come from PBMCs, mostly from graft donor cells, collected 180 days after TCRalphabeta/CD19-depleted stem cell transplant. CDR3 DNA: TGTGCCAGCGGAACGGGAGGCCACCAAGAGACCCAGTACTTC. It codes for CASGTGGHQETQYF.